This T cell receptor (beta chain) was obtained from a study of CD4 T cells in relation to SARS-CoV-2 and coronaviruses. Background on the study: ViraFEST: roughly 10-day antigen culture of PBMCs, then TCR beta CDR3 sequencing.

Sequencing was performed with immunoSEQ multiplex PCR; in TCRdb, only in-frame clones are kept and a portion is missing. In the table there are some 21,000 clones, roughly four fifths of which are singletons. In the case of this clone: Its cognate antigen is unknown.

CD4+ T cells from unexposed donors were obtained before the COVID-19 pandemic (2011-2018). After roughly ten days of culture, CD4+ T cells were isolated. Cells permitting, SARS-CoV-2 S/N and four cold-coronavirus spikes were tested on unexposed-donor CD4+ T cells. This clonotype originated in a human donor in good health. The sequencing input was CD4+ T cells from PBMCs, cultured in vitro.

The CDR3 nucleotides are TGTGCCAGCAGGCTAGCGGGGGGGAGTTACGAGCAGTACTTC. It codes for CASRLAGGSYEQYF. The chain joins TRBV28 to TRBJ2-7; 12 nucleotides align to TRBD2. Losses at the gene ends were 6 bases for V and 4 bases for J; bases not matched to a gene: 4. The CDR3 consists of 14 residues. The germline V gene has CDR1 MDHEN and CDR2 SYDVKM.